Below, one T cell receptor beta chain is given with its context. Clones were read by immunoSEQ multiplex PCR, and TCRdb kept only the in-frame ones, dropping some. The data hold over 2 million clones, with 80% to 95% observed a single time. This record comes from a study of shared clonotypes between healthy human individuals. The V end lost 0 bases, the J end lost 0 bases, and 10 bases lay between the germline ends. The V gene's germline CDR1 is SGHDT and CDR2 YYEEEE. The CDR3 contains 15 residues. The gene calls are TRBV5-6 and TRBJ2-7, with D uncertain. The sample taken for sequencing was naive CD4+ T cells from PBMCs. Subset denoted: CD45RA+ positively selected. The sequence derives from a young man in good health. Some clones in this sample may be carry-over from other donors' samples. The CDR3 nucleotides are TGTGCCAGCAGCTTGGACAGCGTTCCCTCCTACGAGCAGTACTTC. This sequence encodes CASSLDSVPSYEQYF.